Below, 25 T cell receptor beta chains from the same sample are listed, as sequenced in a study of OX40 agonist ivuxolimab in advanced cancers. Measured with immunoSEQ multiplex PCR; TCRdb has only the in-frame clones, and not every one. The top ten clones hold about a tenth of a sample with about 38,000 clones, over 80% of them seen once. Sequencing used CD4+ or CD8+ T cells sorted from blood, obtained in a trial of the OX40 agonist ivuxolimab. Source of these receptors: an adult with an advanced solid tumor such as melanoma, head and neck, liver or kidney cancer.

In nucleotides, the CDR3 is TGTGCCAGCAGCTTAGCGGCGGGAGCCTACGAGCAGTACTTC. This encodes CASSLAAGAYEQYF. The V call is TRBV7-8, the J call TRBJ2-7, with TRBD2 matching 7 bases. J lost 2 bases, V lost 0 bases, and 1 base had no gene match. The CDR3 is 14 amino acids. Germline CDR1 is SGHVS and CDR2 is FQNEAQ.

V usage is TRBV7-8 and J usage is TRBJ1-1; 9 nucleotides line up with TRBD1. There are 15 residues in the CDR3. Germline V gene lookup returns CDR1 SGHVS and CDR2 FQNEAQ. Germline trimming cut 1 base from V and 4 bases from J; bases unmatched to any gene: 4. The CDR3, as DNA: TGTGCCAGCAGCTTAGGGACAGGGGCTATCACTGAAGCTTTCTTT. The encoded protein is CASSLGTGAITEAFF.

The chain uses TRBV4-1 and TRBJ1-5; TRBD1 aligns across 10 bases. The length of the CDR3 is 15 residues. Germline CDR1 and CDR2: MGHRA and YSYEKL. J lost 5 bases, V lost 4 bases, and 5 bases had no gene match. This CDR3 reads CASSPRQGADQPQHF. CDR3 DNA: TGCGCCAGCAGCCCCCGACAGGGGGCGGATCAGCCCCAGCATTTT.

The genes are TRBV11-2 and TRBJ1-1, with unresolved D. With 0 bases removed from V and 0 bases from J, the gap between germline ends came to 14 bases. The CDR3 covers 17 residues. Per germline, CDR1 SGHAT and CDR2 FQNNGV. CDR3 residues: CASSLDYVMIMNTEAFF. The CDR3 nucleotides read TGTGCCAGCAGCTTAGATTATGTAATGATAATGAACACTGAAGCTTTCTTT.

The chain employs TRBV6-5 and TRBJ1-1; no definite D call. CDR3 size: 15 residues. V dropped 2 bases and J dropped 3 bases, with 13 bases sitting between them. Germline lookup yields CDR1 MNHEY and CDR2 SVGAGI. CDR3 region: CASSYARTQDTEAFF. The CDR3 nucleotides are TGTGCCAGCAGTTACGCCCGGACCCAGGACACTGAAGCTTTCTTT.

The J gene is TRBJ2-7, the V gene TRBV2, with no clear D. The CDR3 is 15 residues long. Between the trimmed V and J ends, which lost 3 bases and 4 bases, there was a span of 16 bases. Germline values: CDR1 SNHLY, CDR2 FYNNEI. DNA of the CDR3: TGTGCCAGCAGTGAGAGATCGTCCTTGCATTACGAGCAGTACTTC. It is translated as CASSERSSLHYEQYF.

This chain uses TRBV27 with TRBJ1-5, with TRBD1 identical over 8 bases. Germline V gene data show CDR1 as MNHEY and CDR2 as SMNVEV (reference sequence). The CDR3 loop spans 19 amino acids. The V and J ends lost 5 bases and 5 bases, in that order; junction bases with no gene match: 20. As DNA, the CDR3 is TGTGCCAGCAGTATGCAGGGGGCGACTTACTTGGGGAGCGATCAGCCCCAGCATTTT. This encodes CASSMQGATYLGSDQPQHF.

The J gene is TRBJ1-4, the V gene TRBV7-9; D unresolved. The CDR3 covers 12 residues. V gave up 5 bases and J gave up 7 bases, with 8 bases separating them. Per germline, CDR1 SEHNR and CDR2 FQNEAQ (reference sequence). The CDR3 coding sequence is TGTGCCAGCAGCGGGGTCGGTGAAAAACTGTTTTTT. Protein: CASSGVGEKLFF. Using reference TRBV7-9 and TRBJ1-4 for the parts outside the CDR3, the full variable domain is DTGVSQNPRHKITKRGQNVTFRCDPISEHNRLYWYRQTLGQGPEFLTYFQNEAQLEKSRLLSDRFSAERPKGSFSTLEIQRTEQGDSAMYLCASSGVGEKLFFGSGTQLSVL.

In the case of this clone: Other DNA sequences within the sample encode an identical CDR3. The V call is TRBV9, the J call TRBJ1-3, with 7 bases identical to TRBD1. The J segment lost 2 bases and the V segment lost 0 bases, leaving 2 bases of the junction unmatched. This CDR3 is 15 amino acids long. Germline CDR1 reads SGDLS; CDR2 reads YYNGEE. CDR3 bases: TGTGCCAGCAGCGTAGGGCAGGGGGCTGGAAACACCATATATTTT. Its protein is CASSVGQGAGNTIYF.

The J gene is TRBJ1-2, the V gene TRBV10-3; the D gene is possibly TRBD1 (5 bases). Germline loops: CDR1 ENHRY, CDR2 SYGVKD. Trimming removed 0 bases from V and 6 bases from J, with 11 bases in between. This CDR3 is built from 14 residues. DNA of the CDR3: TGTGCCATCAGTGAGTCGTTATTAGGGGATGGCTACACCTTC. Amino acids: CAISESLLGDGYTF.

The chain couples TRBV10-2 to TRBJ1-1; possible D gene TRBD1, 5 bases. V was trimmed by 3 bases and J by 3 bases, leaving 14 bases between them. Germline V gene sequence: CDR1 WSHSY, CDR2 SAAADI. The CDR3 extends over 15 amino acids. CDR3 DNA sequence: TGCGCCAGCAGTGATGACCACCCAGGGTACACTGAAGCTTTCTTT. This codes for CASSDDHPGYTEAFF.

This clone appeared a few times. The chain joins TRBV5-1 to TRBJ2-2; TRBD2 matches at 7 bases. The CDR3 runs to 18 residues. Germline CDR1 and CDR2: SGHRS and YFSETQ. V dropped 3 bases and J dropped 6; count of bases not matched to a gene: 17. Here the CDR3 reads CASSSTANGLVFAGELFF. CDR3 nucleotides: TGCGCCAGCAGCTCGACTGCTAACGGACTAGTTTTCGCCGGGGAGCTGTTTTTT.

CDR3 in DNA: TGTCCCTGGGCGGGGGGCGGCTACACCTTC. Residues: CPWAGGGYTF. V is TRBV5-3 and J is TRBJ1-2; tentative D call: TRBD1 (6 bases). TRBV5-3 is treated as an ORF (open reading frame) with a function not yet certain. The CDR3 spans 10 residues.

V is TRBV11-2 and J is TRBJ2-5; 7 bases map to TRBD2. The CDR3 totals 16 residues. The V gene end was trimmed by 6 bases and the J gene end by 4 bases; junction bases not matched to a gene: 14. Looked up from germline, CDR1 is SGHAT and CDR2 is FQNNGV. The CDR3, as DNA: TGTGCCAGCAGGGGAAAGCGGGACCTACGGCGAGAGACCCAGTACTTC. This codes for CASRGKRDLRRETQYF.

The chain links TRBV18 to TRBJ1-1; D is undetermined. Germline CDR1 is KGHSH and CDR2 is LQKENI. Trimming stripped 1 base from V and 3 bases from J, with 6 bases between. The CDR3 covers 13 residues. CDR3 sequence (DNA): TGTGCCAGCTCACCACGGCAGGACACTGAAGCTTTCTTT. This encodes CASSPRQDTEAFF.

The chain combines TRBV4-1 with TRBJ1-6; maybe TRBD1 (6 bases). There are 15 residues in the CDR3. The V gene lost 4 bases and the J gene lost 6 bases, with 13 bases spanning the gap. Germline CDR1 MGHRA, CDR2 YSYEKL. The CDR3 loop reads CASSRWGDTNSPLHF. The DNA for the CDR3 is TGCGCCAGCAGCCGCTGGGGGGACACTAATTCACCCCTCCACTTT.

This rearrangement joins TRBV28 to TRBJ2-7, with 9 bases aligning to TRBD2. The CDR3 contains 16 residues. V dropped 8 bases and J dropped 2; count of bases not matched to a gene: 13. Germline CDR1 MDHEN, CDR2 SYDVKM. CDR3 sequence (DNA): TGTGCCAGCGGGCTGGGGACTAGCTATTTCGCCTACGAGCAGTACTTC. Its protein product is CASGLGTSYFAYEQYF.

The V gene is TRBV5-6, the J gene TRBJ2-3; 8 bases are shared with TRBD1. Germline V CDR1 and CDR2: SGHDT, YYEEEE. J was trimmed by 6 bases and V by 3 bases; bases with no gene match: 6. The length of the CDR3 is 14 residues. The chain's CDR3 is CASSSDRGVDTQYF. The CDR3 nucleotides are TGTGCCAGCAGCTCCGACAGGGGTGTCGATACGCAGTATTTT.

This chain uses TRBV5-4 with TRBJ2-3; 7 bases line up with TRBD2. The CDR3 loop spans 15 amino acids. Germline V CDR1 and CDR2: SGHNT, YYREEE (reference sequence). V trimming: 2 bases; J trimming: 6 bases; junction bases outside the gene matches: 9. The CDR3 DNA sequence: TGTGCCAGCAGCTTTTCAGCGGGGTTCGGGGATACGCAGTATTTT. It is translated as CASSFSAGFGDTQYF. Full variable domain (remainder filled in from reference TRBV5-4 and TRBJ2-3): ETGVTQSPTHLIKTRGQQVTLRCSSQSGHNTVSWYQQALGQGPQFIFQYYREEENGRGNFPPRFSGLQFPNYSSELNVNALELDDSALYLCASSFSAGFGDTQYFGPGTRLTVL.

V is TRBV6-1 and J is TRBJ2-2; 8 bases match TRBD2. The CDR3 is 15 residues long. CDR1 is MNHNS, CDR2 SASEGT, per germline. The V gene end was trimmed by 7 bases and the J gene end by 7 bases; junction bases not matched to a gene: 11. CDR3 in amino acids: CASNERERRGGELFF. The CDR3 DNA follows: TGTGCCAGCAATGAGCGGGAGCGAAGAGGCGGGGAGCTGTTTTTT.

This sequence joins TRBV5-1 and TRBJ2-3; 8 nucleotides agree with TRBD1. After removal of 1 base from V and 4 bases from J, the junction contained 5 bases not matched to a gene. Germline lookup yields CDR1 SGHRS and CDR2 YFSETQ. The CDR3 is 15 amino acids. CDR3 loop: CASSLPDRASDTQYF. The CDR3 DNA follows: TGCGCCAGCAGCTTGCCGGACAGGGCATCAGATACGCAGTATTTT.

V and J are TRBV2 and TRBJ2-5; TRBD2 agrees at 7 bases. The CDR3 is 17 amino acids. V gave up 3 bases and J gave up 2 bases; unmatched junction bases: 12. The germline gives CDR1 SNHLY, CDR2 FYNNEI. The CDR3 spells CASSDEEAGVGQETQYF. The DNA of the CDR3 is TGTGCCAGCAGTGATGAAGAGGCGGGAGTAGGTCAAGAGACCCAGTACTTC. Full variable domain (rest looked up from reference TRBV2 and TRBJ2-5): EPEVTQTPSHQVTQMGQEVILRCVPISNHLYFYWYRQILGQKVEFLVSFYNNEISEKSEIFDDQFSVERPDGSNFTLKIRSTKLEDSAMYFCASSDEEAGVGQETQYFGPGTRLLVL.

The count of this clone is one. The CDR3 protein is CASTLAWDGPSSGANVLTF. In DNA, the CDR3 is TGTGCCAGCACCCTGGCATGGGACGGACCGTCCTCTGGGGCCAACGTCCTGACTTTC. The chain uses TRBV27 and TRBJ2-6, with D tentatively TRBD1 or TRBD2 (5 bases each). This CDR3 is built from 19 residues. Germline CDR1 MNHEY, CDR2 SMNVEV (reference sequence). V lost 7 bases to trimming and J lost 0 bases, with 22 bases between them. The full variable domain, completed using reference TRBV27 and TRBJ2-6, is EAQVTQNPRYLITVTGKKLTVTCSQNMNHEYMSWYRQDPGLGLRQIYYSMNVEVTDKGDVPEGYKVSRKEKRNFPLILESPSPNQTSLYFCASTLAWDGPSSGANVLTFGAGSRLTVL.

The chain joins TRBV30 to TRBJ2-5; 7 bases are a match to TRBD1. CDR3 length equals 12 residues. The germline gives CDR1 GTSNPN, CDR2 SVGIG (reference sequence). The CDR3 is CASTGAQETQYF. The CDR3, as DNA: TGTGCTTCAACAGGGGCCCAAGAGACCCAGTACTTC.

The chain recombines TRBV10-3 with TRBJ2-5; weak D call: TRBD2 (6 bases). The V end lost 0 bases, the J end lost 1 base, and 18 bases lay between the germline ends. This CDR3 contains 18 residues. Germline-derived CDR1 and CDR2 are ENHRY and SYGVKD. This CDR3 reads CAISESVGSPISQETQYF. CDR3 in DNA: TGTGCCATCAGTGAGTCAGTCGGGAGCCCTATAAGCCAAGAGACCCAGTACTTC.